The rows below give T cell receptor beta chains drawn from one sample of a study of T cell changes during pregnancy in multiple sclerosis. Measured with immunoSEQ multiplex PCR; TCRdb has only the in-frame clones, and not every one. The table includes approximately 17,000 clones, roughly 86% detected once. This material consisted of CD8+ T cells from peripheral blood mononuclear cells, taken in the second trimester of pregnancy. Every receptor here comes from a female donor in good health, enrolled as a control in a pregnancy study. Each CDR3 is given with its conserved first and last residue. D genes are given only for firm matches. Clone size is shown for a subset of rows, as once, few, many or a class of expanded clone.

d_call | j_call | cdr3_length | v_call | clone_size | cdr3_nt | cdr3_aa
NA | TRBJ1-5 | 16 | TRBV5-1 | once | TGCGCCAGCCGGCGGGGCATAGCCGACAACAATCAGCCCCAGCATTTT | CASRRGIADNNQPQHF
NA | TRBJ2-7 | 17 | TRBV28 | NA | TGTGCCAGCAGTTTACTGGTCTACGGGGGGCGCGGATACGAGCAGTACTTC | CASSLLVYGGRGYEQYF
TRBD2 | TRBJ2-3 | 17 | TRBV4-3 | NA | TGCGCCAGCAGCCAAAAACCAGCGGGGGACCCCCGAGATACGCAGTATTTT | CASSQKPAGDPRDTQYF
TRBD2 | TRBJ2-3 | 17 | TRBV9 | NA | TGTGCCAGCAACCTCCCCAAGACTAGCCCCAGCACAGATACGCAGTATTTT | CASNLPKTSPSTDTQYF
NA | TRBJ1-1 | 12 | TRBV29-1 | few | TGCAGCGTTGGGAGGTGGAACACTGAAGCTTTCTTT | CSVGRWNTEAFF
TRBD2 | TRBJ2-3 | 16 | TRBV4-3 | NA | TGCGCCAGCAGCCAAGAGGCTAGCGGGGGCACAGATACGCAGTATTTT | CASSQEASGGTDTQYF
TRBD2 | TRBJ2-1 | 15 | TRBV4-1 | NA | TGCGCCAGCAGCCAGGGACTAGCGGGGGGTTATGAGCAGTTCTTC | CASSQGLAGGYEQFF
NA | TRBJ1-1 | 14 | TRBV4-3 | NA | TGCGCCAGCAGCCAAAAACAGGGAAAAACTGAAGCTTTCTTT | CASSQKQGKTEAFF
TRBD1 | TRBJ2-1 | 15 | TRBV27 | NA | TGTGCCAGCAGCGCCGACAGGGACCCCTACAATGAGCAGTTCTTC | CASSADRDPYNEQFF
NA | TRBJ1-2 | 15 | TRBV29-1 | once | TGCAGCGTTGAAGGGATAAAGGGCCGCGGGTATGGCTACACCTTC | CSVEGIKGRGYGYTF
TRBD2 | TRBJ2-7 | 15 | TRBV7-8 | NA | TGTGCCAGCAGCCGTGCGGCGGGGGGTGGCTACGAGCAGTACTTC | CASSRAAGGGYEQYF
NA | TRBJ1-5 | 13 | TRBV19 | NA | TGTGCCAGCCGCGGGCAGGGCAATCAGCCCCAGCATTTT | CASRGQGNQPQHF
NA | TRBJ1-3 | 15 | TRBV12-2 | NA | TGTGCAAGTCGCCCCCCGAAGAGGATAAGCGACACCATATATTTT | CASRPPKRISDTIYF
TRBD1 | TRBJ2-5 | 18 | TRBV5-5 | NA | TGTGCCAGCAGCTCCTTCCCCCGGACAGGGGGCCCCCAAGAGACCCAGTACTTC | CASSSFPRTGGPQETQYF
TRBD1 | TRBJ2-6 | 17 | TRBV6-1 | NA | TGTGCCAGCAGTGAATGGACAGGCGGCTCTGGGGCCAACGTCCTGACTTTC | CASSEWTGGSGANVLTF
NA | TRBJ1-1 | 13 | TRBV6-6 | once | TGTGCCAGCTGGACAGAGATGAACACTGAAGCTTTCTTT | CASWTEMNTEAFF
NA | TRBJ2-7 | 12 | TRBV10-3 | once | TGTGCCGTGTCAGGGGATCTGTACGAGCAGTACTTC | CAVSGDLYEQYF
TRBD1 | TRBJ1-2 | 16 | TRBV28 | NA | TGTGCCAGCAGTTCTACAAGACAGGGCCCTAACTATGGCTACACCTTC | CASSSTRQGPNYGYTF
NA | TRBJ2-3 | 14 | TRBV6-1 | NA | TGTGCCAGCAGTGCCGGGACTGAGGCAGATACGCAGTATTTT | CASSAGTEADTQYF
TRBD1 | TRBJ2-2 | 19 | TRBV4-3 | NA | TGCGCCAGCAGCCAGGCCGGGACAGGGGGCGCTTGGGGCACCGGGGAGCTGTTTTTT | CASSQAGTGGAWGTGELFF
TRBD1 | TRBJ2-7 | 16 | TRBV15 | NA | TGTGCCACCAGCAGTAAACCTAGGGACAGGGTTTACGAGCAGTACTTC | CATSSKPRDRVYEQYF
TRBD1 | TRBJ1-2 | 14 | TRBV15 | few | TGTGCCACCCGGACAGGGGGCGACCCTTACGGCTACACCTTC | CATRTGGDPYGYTF
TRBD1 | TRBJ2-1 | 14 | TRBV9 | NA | TGTGCCAGCAGCCACGGACAGGGTAGGGATGAGCAGTTCTTC | CASSHGQGRDEQFF
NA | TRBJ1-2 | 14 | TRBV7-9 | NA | TGTGCCAGCAGCCCGATGCAGGGGCCAAATGGCTACACCTTC | CASSPMQGPNGYTF
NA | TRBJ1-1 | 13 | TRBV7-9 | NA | TGTGCCAGCAGCGTTGGGGCCCCCGCGGAAGCTTTCTTT | CASSVGAPAEAFF
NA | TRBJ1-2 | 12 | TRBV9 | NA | TGTGCCAGCAGGGGCAGTACCTATGGCTACACCTTC | CASRGSTYGYTF
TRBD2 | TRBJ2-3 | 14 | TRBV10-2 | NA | TGCGCCAGCTCGGCAGCGGGGGAGACAGATACGCAGTATTTT | CASSAAGETDTQYF
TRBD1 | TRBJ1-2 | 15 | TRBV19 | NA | TGTGCCACGCGCGGAGGGACAGGGGGAGTTTATGGCTACACCTTC | CATRGGTGGVYGYTF
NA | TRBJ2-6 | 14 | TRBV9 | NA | TGTGCCAGCACGCGCGAGGTCGGGGCCAACGTCCTGACTTTC | CASTREVGANVLTF